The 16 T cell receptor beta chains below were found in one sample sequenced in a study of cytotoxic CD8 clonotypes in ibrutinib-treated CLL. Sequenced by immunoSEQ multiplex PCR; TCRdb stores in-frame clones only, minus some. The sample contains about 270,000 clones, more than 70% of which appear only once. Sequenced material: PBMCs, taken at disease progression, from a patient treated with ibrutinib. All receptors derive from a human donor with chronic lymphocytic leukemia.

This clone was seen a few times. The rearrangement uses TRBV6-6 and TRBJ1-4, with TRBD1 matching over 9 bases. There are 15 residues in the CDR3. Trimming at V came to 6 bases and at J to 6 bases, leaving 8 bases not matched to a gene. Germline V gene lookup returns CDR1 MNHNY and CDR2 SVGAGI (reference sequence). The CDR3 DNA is TGTGCCAGCAGGCCACAGGGGGCGGGCGATGAAAAACTGTTTTTT. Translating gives CASRPQGAGDEKLFF.

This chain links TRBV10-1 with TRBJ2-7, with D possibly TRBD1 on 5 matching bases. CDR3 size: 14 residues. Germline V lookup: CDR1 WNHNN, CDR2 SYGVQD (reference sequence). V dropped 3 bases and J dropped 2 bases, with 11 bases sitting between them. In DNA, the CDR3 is TGCGCCAGCAGTGAAAGGACACAGGCCTACGAGCAGTACTTC. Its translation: CASSERTQAYEQYF.

This CDR3 is CASSLTASSYNEQFF. DNA for the CDR3: TGTGCCAGTTCCCTGACCGCTAGCTCCTACAATGAGCAGTTCTTC. The rearrangement uses TRBV19 and TRBJ2-1; D is uncertain. Looked up from germline, CDR1 is LNHDA and CDR2 is SQIVND (reference sequence). The germline V and J ends were trimmed by 8 bases and 0 bases, with 14 bases remaining between them. The CDR3 has 15 residues. The whole variable domain, filled in from reference TRBV19 and TRBJ2-1, reads DGGITQSPKYLFRKEGQNVTLSCEQNLNHDAMYWYRQDPGQGLRLIYYSQIVNDFQKGDIAEGYSVSREKKESFPLTVTSAQKNPTAFYLCASSLTASSYNEQFFGPGTRLTVL.

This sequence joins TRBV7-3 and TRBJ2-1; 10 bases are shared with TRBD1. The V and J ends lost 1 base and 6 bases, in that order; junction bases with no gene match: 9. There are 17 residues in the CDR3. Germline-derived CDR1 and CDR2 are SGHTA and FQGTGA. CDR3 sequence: CASSLRGGTGDTNEQFF. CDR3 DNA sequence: TGTGCCAGCAGCTTAAGGGGAGGGACAGGGGATACCAATGAGCAGTTCTTC.

The DNA for the CDR3 is TGTGCCAGCAGCTCCACGAGCTCCTACAATGAGCAGTTCTTC. This sequence encodes CASSSTSSYNEQFF. The chain carries TRBV7-6 and TRBJ2-1, with D unresolved. The CDR3 length is 14 residues. CDR1 is SGHVS, CDR2 FNYEAQ, per germline. The V end was cut by 4 bases, the J end by 0 bases, with 7 bases between.

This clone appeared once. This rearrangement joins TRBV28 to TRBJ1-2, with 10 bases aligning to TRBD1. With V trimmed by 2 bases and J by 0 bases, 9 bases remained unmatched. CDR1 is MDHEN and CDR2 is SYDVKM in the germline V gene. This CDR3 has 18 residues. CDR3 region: CASSLPTTGGYANYGYTF. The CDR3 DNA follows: TGTGCCAGCAGTTTACCTACGACAGGGGGCTACGCTAACTATGGCTACACCTTC.

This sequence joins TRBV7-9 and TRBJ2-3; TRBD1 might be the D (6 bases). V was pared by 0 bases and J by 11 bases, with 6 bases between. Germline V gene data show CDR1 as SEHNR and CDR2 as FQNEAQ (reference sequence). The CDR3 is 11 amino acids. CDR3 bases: TGTGCCAGCAGCTTAGCCAGGGGGCAGTATTTT. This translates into CASSLARGQYF.

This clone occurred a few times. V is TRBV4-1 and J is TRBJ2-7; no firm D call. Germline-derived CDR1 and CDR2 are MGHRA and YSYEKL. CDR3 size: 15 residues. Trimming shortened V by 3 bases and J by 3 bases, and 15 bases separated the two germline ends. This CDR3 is CASSHNLVPLYEQYF. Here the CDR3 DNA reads TGCGCCAGCAGCCATAACCTGGTCCCCCTCTACGAGCAGTACTTC.

In DNA, the CDR3 is TGTGCCAGCTCACTTCGTCCGGGACAGGGCGCTTATAGCAATCAGCCCCAGCATTTT. It yields the protein CASSLRPGQGAYSNQPQHF. This sequence joins TRBV18 and TRBJ1-5; 9 bases agree with TRBD1. From germline, CDR1 is KGHSH and CDR2 LQKENI. This CDR3 comprises 19 residues. Trimming took 4 bases from V and 0 from J; bases not matched to a gene: 13. Together with reference TRBV18 and TRBJ1-5, the CDR3 gives the full variable domain: NAGVMQNPRHLVRRRGQEARLRCSPMKGHSHVYWYRQLPEEGLKFMVYLQKENIIDESGMPKERFSAEFPKEGPSILRIQQVVRGDSAAYFCASSLRPGQGAYSNQPQHFGDGTRLSIL.

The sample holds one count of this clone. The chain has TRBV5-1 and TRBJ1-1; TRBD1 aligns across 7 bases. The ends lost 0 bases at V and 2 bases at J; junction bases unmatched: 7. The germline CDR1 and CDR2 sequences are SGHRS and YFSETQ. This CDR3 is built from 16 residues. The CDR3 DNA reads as TGCGCCAGCAGCTTGGTACCCGGGACAGCCAACACTGAAGCTTTCTTT. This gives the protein CASSLVPGTANTEAFF.

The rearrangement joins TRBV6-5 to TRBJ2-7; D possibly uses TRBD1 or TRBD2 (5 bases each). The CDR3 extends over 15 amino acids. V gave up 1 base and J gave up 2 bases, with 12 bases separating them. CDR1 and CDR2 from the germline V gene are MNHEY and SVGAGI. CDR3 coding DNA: TGTGCCAGCAGTTACTTTGGGACGAATGCCTACGAGCAGTACTTC. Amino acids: CASSYFGTNAYEQYF.

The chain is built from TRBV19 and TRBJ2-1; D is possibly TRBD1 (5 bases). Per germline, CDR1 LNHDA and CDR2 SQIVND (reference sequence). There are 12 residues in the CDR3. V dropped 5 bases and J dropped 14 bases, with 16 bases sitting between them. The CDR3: CASSVRQPFKFF. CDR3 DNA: TGTGCCAGTAGTGTAAGACAGCCGTTTAAGTTCTTC.

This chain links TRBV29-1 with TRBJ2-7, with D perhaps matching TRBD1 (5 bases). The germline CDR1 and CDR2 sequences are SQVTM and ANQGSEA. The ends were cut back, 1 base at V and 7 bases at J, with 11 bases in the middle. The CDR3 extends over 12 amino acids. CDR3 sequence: CSVEGGPGEQYF. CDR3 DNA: TGCAGCGTTGAAGGGGGTCCAGGGGAGCAGTACTTC.

The CDR3 bases are TGTGCCACCAGCAGTTTAGCGGGAGGAAACTACGAGCAGTACTTC. Translating it yields CATSSLAGGNYEQYF. The chain carries TRBV15 and TRBJ2-7; 10 bases map to TRBD2. The V and J ends lost 3 bases and 3 bases, in that order; junction bases with no gene match: 5. This CDR3 spans 15 amino acids. The germline V gene has CDR1 LNHNV and CDR2 YYDKDF (reference sequence). Full variable domain (outside the CDR3, taken from reference TRBV15 and TRBJ2-7): DAMVIQNPRYQVTQFGKPVTLSCSQTLNHNVMYWYQQKSSQAPKLLFHYYDKDFNNEADTPDNFQSRRPNTSFCFLDIRSPGLGDTAMYLCATSSLAGGNYEQYFGPGTRLTVT.

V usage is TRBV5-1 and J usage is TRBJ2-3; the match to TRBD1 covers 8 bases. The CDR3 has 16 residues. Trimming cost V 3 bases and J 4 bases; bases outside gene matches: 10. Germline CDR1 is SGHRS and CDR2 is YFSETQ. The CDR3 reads CASSYLGRGPSDTQYF. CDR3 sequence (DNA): TGCGCCAGCAGCTACCTGGGCAGGGGGCCTTCAGATACGCAGTATTTT.

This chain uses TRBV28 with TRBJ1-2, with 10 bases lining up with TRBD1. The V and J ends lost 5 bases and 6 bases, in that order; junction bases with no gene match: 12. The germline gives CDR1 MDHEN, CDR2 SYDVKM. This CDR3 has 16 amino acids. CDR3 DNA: TGTGCCAGCAGTGACCGCGGGGACAGGGGTTTCGATGGCTACACCTTC. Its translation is CASSDRGDRGFDGYTF.